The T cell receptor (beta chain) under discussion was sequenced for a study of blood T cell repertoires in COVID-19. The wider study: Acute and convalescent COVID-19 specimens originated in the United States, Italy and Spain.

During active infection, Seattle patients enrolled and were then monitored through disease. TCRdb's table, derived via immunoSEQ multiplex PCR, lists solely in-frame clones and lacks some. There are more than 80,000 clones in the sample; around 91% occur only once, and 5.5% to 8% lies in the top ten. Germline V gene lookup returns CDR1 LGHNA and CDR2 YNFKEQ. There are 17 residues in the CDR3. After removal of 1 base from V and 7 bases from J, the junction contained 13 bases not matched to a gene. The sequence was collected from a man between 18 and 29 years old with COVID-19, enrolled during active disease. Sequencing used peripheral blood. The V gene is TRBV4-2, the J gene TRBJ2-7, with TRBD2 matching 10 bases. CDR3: CASSQVEASGSMHEQYF. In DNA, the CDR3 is TGTGCCAGCAGCCAAGTGGAAGCTAGCGGGAGCATGCATGAGCAGTACTTC.